The rows below give T cell receptor beta chains drawn from one sample of a study of naive and memory T cell subsets. TCRdb itself ran the UMI-ligation and nested PCR reads through MiXCR, one entry per CDR3 protein. The sample lists around 140,000 distinct CDR3 sequences; around 21% were seen once. The sequencing sample was made of naive CD8+ T cells from blood. The receptors were sampled from a human donor in good health. The CDR3 runs from the conserved cysteine through the conserved F or W. A D gene is named only where the DNA matches it firmly. Rows may omit the clone size; those that give it use once, few, many or a size class.

TRBJ2-7 | few | NA | TRBV20-1 | TGCAGTGCTAGATCCGGGGCCTCGACCTACGAGCAGTACTTC | CSARSGASTYEQYF
TRBJ2-2 | NA | NA | TRBV12-3/TRBV12-4 | TGTGCCAGCAGTTTTGGGTTACCGGGGGAGCTGTTTTTT | CASSFGLPGELFF
TRBJ2-7 | few | TRBD2 | TRBV20-1 | TGCAGTGCTAGTGGTTCGGGCGGGAGGTCCCTCGAGCAGTACTTC | CSASGSGGRSLEQYF
TRBJ2-7 | few | NA | TRBV14 | TGTGCCAGCAGTCGACAGGGCGGGACACTCTACGAGCAGTACTTC | CASSRQGGTLYEQYF
TRBJ2-7 | few | NA | TRBV18 | TGTGCCAGCTCAGAACCAGGGGAATCCTACGAGCAGTACTTC | CASSEPGESYEQYF
TRBJ1-4 | few | NA | TRBV28 | TGTGCCAGCAGTTTCCAGGGACGGAGGGAAAAACTGTTTTTT | CASSFQGRREKLFF
TRBJ1-3 | NA | NA | TRBV7-9 | TGTGCCGGTGGGGGGCGAGGAAACACCATATATTTT | CAGGGRGNTIYF
TRBJ2-1 | NA | NA | TRBV3-1 | TGTGCCAGCAGCCAAGCTGAGAGCTCCTACAATGAGCAGTTCTTC | CASSQAESSYNEQFF
TRBJ2-3 | NA | TRBD2 | TRBV5-4 | TGTGCCAGCAGCCCCGGACTAGCGGGAGAGCCAAACACAGATACGCAGTATTTT | CASSPGLAGEPNTDTQYF
TRBJ2-1 | few | NA | TRBV7-2 | TGTGCCAGCAGCTCGACTAGTGGGTCCTACAATGAGCAGTTCTTC | CASSSTSGSYNEQFF
TRBJ2-6 | few | NA | TRBV7-6 | TGTGCCAGCAGCTTAGGGTCATTCGAGGTTCGTACTGGGGCCAACGTCCTGACTTTC | CASSLGSFEVRTGANVLTF
TRBJ1-2 | few | NA | TRBV30 | TGTGCCTTGACCGGATATGGCTACACCTTC | CALTGYGYTF
TRBJ1-5 | NA | NA | TRBV9 | TGTGCCAGCAGCCGCGCCGGGGAAGAGGATCAGCCCCAGCATTTT | CASSRAGEEDQPQHF
TRBJ2-1 | NA | TRBD2 | TRBV28 | TGTGCCAGCAGAAGGAGTCTAGCGGGAGCGTTATTCGATGAGCAGTTCTTC | CASRRSLAGALFDEQFF
TRBJ2-7 | NA | TRBD2 | TRBV3-1 | TGTGCCAGCAGCCAATTCGGCGCGGGAGGGCTGTACGAGCAGTACTTC | CASSQFGAGGLYEQYF
TRBJ2-1 | NA | NA | TRBV5-5 | TGTGCCAGCAGCCCTTGGGTCCTCCCTGAGCAGTTCTTC | CASSPWVLPEQFF
TRBJ2-5 | NA | NA | TRBV12-5 | TGTGCTAGTGGTTTGGGGGGACCGCAGTACCAAGAGACCCAGTACTTC | CASGLGGPQYQETQYF
TRBJ2-1 | few | TRBD2 | TRBV7-9 | TGTGCCAGCAGCCCCGAACCGGGACTAGCGGGAGTAAATGAGCAGTTCTTC | CASSPEPGLAGVNEQFF
TRBJ2-5 | many | TRBD2 | TRBV28 | TGTGCCAGCACCATAGCGGGTTGGGAAGAGACCCAGTACTTC | CASTIAGWEETQYF
TRBJ2-2 | few | NA | TRBV28 | TGTGCCAGCAGTTCAAATCAACGGTGGGGGGAGCTGTTTTTT | CASSSNQRWGELFF
TRBJ1-1 | few | TRBD1 | TRBV28 | TGTGCCAGCAGCCGAAGTTCGACAGGGCCGAACACTGAAGCTTTCTTT | CASSRSSTGPNTEAFF
TRBJ2-7 | NA | TRBD2 | TRBV5-6 | TGTGCCAGCAGCGCAATGCCGGGACTAGAAGACCCCTACGAGCAGTACTTC | CASSAMPGLEDPYEQYF
TRBJ2-2 | many | NA | TRBV28 | TGTGCCAGCTCATATTGGCGGGGCACCGGGGAGCTGTTTTTT | CASSYWRGTGELFF
TRBJ2-5 | NA | NA | TRBV28 | TGTGCCAGCAGTTTATTAAGCAGGCAGACCCAGTACTTC | CASSLLSRQTQYF
TRBJ2-3 | many | NA | TRBV6-6 | TGTGCCAGCAGTTACACTCTAACTGGAGGAGATACGCAGTATTTT | CASSYTLTGGDTQYF
TRBJ2-3 | NA | TRBD2 | TRBV4-1 | TGCGCCAGCAGGGCCCAACTAGCGGGAGGGGAGGATACGCAGTATTTT | CASRAQLAGGEDTQYF
TRBJ2-7 | few | TRBD1 | TRBV29-1 | TGCAGCATCTGGACAGGGACATCCTACGAGCAGTACTTC | CSIWTGTSYEQYF
TRBJ2-7 | few | TRBD1 | TRBV29-1 | TGCAGCGCCGGGCCTTCCGGGACAGGCCTTTCTCCCTACGAGCAGTACTTC | CSAGPSGTGLSPYEQYF
TRBJ2-1 | few | NA | TRBV20-1 | TGCAGTGCTAGAGATTCGATAAACGGGAACTACAATGAGCAGTTCTTC | CSARDSINGNYNEQFF
TRBJ2-7 | few | NA | TRBV2 | TGTGCCAGCAGTGAATTAGTCTCCTACGAGCAGTACTTC | CASSELVSYEQYF
TRBJ1-6 | NA | NA | TRBV7-6 | TGTGCCAGCAGCTTAAGAACACAGGACCCTAATTCACCCCTCCACTTT | CASSLRTQDPNSPLHF
TRBJ1-5 | NA | NA | TRBV12-3/TRBV12-4 | TGTGCCAGCAGACCTACAGATAGCAATCAGCCCCAGCATTTT | CASRPTDSNQPQHF
TRBJ2-7 | few | NA | TRBV28 | TGTGCCAGCAGTTTATACGGTACCTACGAGCAGTACTTC | CASSLYGTYEQYF
TRBJ2-7 | few | NA | TRBV6-5 | TGTGCCAGCAGTTACTCAGGGAAACCTTACGAGCAGTACTTC | CASSYSGKPYEQYF
TRBJ2-2 | NA | TRBD1 | TRBV27 | TGTGCCAGCAGTGGACAGGGGGACGGGGAGCTGTTTTTT | CASSGQGDGELFF
TRBJ2-7 | few | NA | TRBV28 | TGTGCCAGCAGTGATCAAATCTTGGGGGAGTCCTACGAGCAGTACTTC | CASSDQILGESYEQYF
TRBJ2-7 | NA | NA | TRBV6-5 | TGTGCCAGCAGTCAAACCCACTACGAGCAGTACTTC | CASSQTHYEQYF
TRBJ2-1 | few | TRBD1 | TRBV7-6 | TGTGCCAGCAGCTTAACCCCGGGACAGCAGAATGAGCAGTTCTTC | CASSLTPGQQNEQFF
TRBJ2-7 | few | TRBD1 | TRBV4-2 | TGTGCCAGCAGCCAAGAAGGGCAGGGGGCCTACGAGCAGTACTTC | CASSQEGQGAYEQYF
TRBJ2-3 | NA | NA | TRBV27 | TGTGCCAGCAGTACTAGAGGGGAAACTAGCACAGATACGCAGTATTTT | CASSTRGETSTDTQYF
TRBJ1-1 | NA | NA | TRBV7-8 | TGTGCCAGCAGCTTTCCCCCTGAAGCTTTCTTT | CASSFPPEAFF
TRBJ2-5 | NA | NA | TRBV28 | TGTGTCAGCAGTTTGAGGGAAGTTGGGACCCAGTACTTC | CVSSLREVGTQYF
TRBJ2-3 | NA | NA | TRBV5-1 | TGCGCCAGCAGCTTTGGGCACGTTGACACAGATACGCAGTATTTT | CASSFGHVDTDTQYF
TRBJ2-1 | many | TRBD2 | TRBV3-1 | TGTGCCAGCAGCCAAGATCCGTACCCGGGGGGTAACAATGAGCAGTTCTTC | CASSQDPYPGGNNEQFF
TRBJ2-7 | few | NA | TRBV28 | TGTGCCAGCAGTTTTACAGTTCGCGCCTACGAGCAGTACTTC | CASSFTVRAYEQYF
TRBJ2-6 | few | NA | TRBV24-1 | TGTGCCACCAGTGATCTCACCGGCTCTGGGGCCAACGTCCTGACTTTC | CATSDLTGSGANVLTF
TRBJ2-7 | NA | TRBD2 | TRBV7-9 | TGTGCCAGCAGCCCAAGCGGGAGGGCCGACGAGCAGTACTTC | CASSPSGRADEQYF
TRBJ2-1 | NA | NA | TRBV29-1 | TGCAGCGTTGAAACGGGGGAGTCCTACAATGAGCAGTTCTTC | CSVETGESYNEQFF
TRBJ2-7 | few | NA | TRBV28 | TGTGCCAGCAGCTCCCTCCGTGTGGGCCAGGACGAGCAGTACTTC | CASSSLRVGQDEQYF
TRBJ2-3 | few | NA | TRBV20-1 | TGCAGTGCTCCTATCACAGGGAAAACAGATACGCAGTATTTT | CSAPITGKTDTQYF
TRBJ2-1 | NA | NA | TRBV24-1 | TGTGCCACCAGTGGGCCCGCCGGGACAACCTACAATGAGCAGTTCTTC | CATSGPAGTTYNEQFF
TRBJ2-1 | NA | NA | TRBV6-2/TRBV6-3 | TGTGCCAGCAGCCCAGTAGGGGCGCAGGTGGATGAGCAGTTCTTC | CASSPVGAQVDEQFF
TRBJ1-1 | NA | TRBD1 | TRBV5-1 | TGCGCCAGCAGCCTTAGGAGCCCTCAAGGACAGGTTGAAGCTTTCTTT | CASSLRSPQGQVEAFF